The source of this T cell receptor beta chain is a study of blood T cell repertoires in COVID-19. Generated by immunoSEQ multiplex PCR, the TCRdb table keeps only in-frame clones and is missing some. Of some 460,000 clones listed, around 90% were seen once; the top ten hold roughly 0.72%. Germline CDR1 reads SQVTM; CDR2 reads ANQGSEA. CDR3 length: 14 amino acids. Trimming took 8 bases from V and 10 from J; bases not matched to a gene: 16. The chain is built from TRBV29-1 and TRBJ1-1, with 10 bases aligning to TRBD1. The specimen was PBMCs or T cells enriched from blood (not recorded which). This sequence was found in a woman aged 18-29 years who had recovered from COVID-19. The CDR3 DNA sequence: TGCAGCTTTAAACCGGGACAGGGGTTTGGAGGAGCTTTCTTT. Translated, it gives CSFKPGQGFGGAFF.